The rows below give T cell receptor beta chains drawn from one sample of a study of shared clonotypes between healthy human individuals. Only in-frame clones appear in the TCRdb table, and some are missing; sequencing was by immunoSEQ multiplex PCR. The sample includes 1.5 million to 2.5 million clones, approximately 95% of them seen just once. Sequencing used naive CD8+ T cells sorted from blood. The receptors were gathered from a young man in good health. The CDR3 runs from the conserved cysteine through the conserved F or W. Each record gives: D gene, clone size, J gene, V gene, CDR3 DNA, CDR3 protein. A D gene is named only where the DNA matches it firmly. Size is stated for part of the rows, as once, few or many counts, or as a class when the clone is expanded.

NA NA TRBJ2-7 TRBV19 TGTGCCAGTAGTATAAACGGGGTTGCTTTTGAGCAGTACTTC CASSINGVAFEQYF
NA NA TRBJ2-2 TRBV6-5 TGTGCCAGCAGTTACAACCAACTCACCGGGGAGCTGTTTTTT CASSYNQLTGELFF
NA NA TRBJ2-2 TRBV9 TGTGCCAGCAGCGTAGCGAGGAACCCCGATCCGAACACCGGGGAGCTGTTTTTT CASSVARNPDPNTGELFF
NA once TRBJ2-7 TRBV5-6 TGTGCCAGCAGCTCGGGTCTTTCCCGGGGGGAGCAGTACTTC CASSSGLSRGEQYF
NA NA TRBJ2-3 TRBV27 TGTGCCAGCGGCGTGGGGCCCCGGGTCCCAGATACGCAGTATTTT CASGVGPRVPDTQYF
NA NA TRBJ1-6 TRBV4-3 TGCGCCAGCAGCCAAGATAAAGGCCTGAATTCACCCCTCCACTTT CASSQDKGLNSPLHF
NA NA TRBJ1-6 TRBV4-1 TGCGCCAGCAGCCTCATTCCCGGATTATCGGATTCACCCCTCCACTTT CASSLIPGLSDSPLHF
NA NA TRBJ2-6 TRBV6-1 TGTGCCAGCATCGCAGGCGGCTCGGCCAACGTCCTGACTTTC CASIAGGSANVLTF
TRBD2 NA TRBJ2-2 TRBV7-9 TGTGCCAGCAGCCTAGCGGGAGGGTCCTCCGGGGAGCTGTTTTTT CASSLAGGSSGELFF
NA NA TRBJ2-1 TRBV6-5 TGTGCCAGCAGTTACTCGGTGGGGGAAGTCCAAGGTGAGCAGTTCTTC CASSYSVGEVQGEQFF
TRBD2 NA TRBJ2-3 TRBV7-9 TGTGCCAGCAGCTATCCGGGACTAGCGGTGGATACGCAGTATTTT CASSYPGLAVDTQYF
TRBD2 NA TRBJ2-1 TRBV5-6 TGTGCCAGCAGCAGTCCGGGACTAGCGGTTTACAATGAGCAGTTCTTC CASSSPGLAVYNEQFF
NA NA TRBJ2-2 TRBV14 TGTGCCAGCAGCCCTCAGGTTAACGGGGAGCTGTTTTTT CASSPQVNGELFF
NA NA TRBJ1-2 TRBV6-1 TGTGCCAGCAGTGAGATGACCGGGGATTTAATAAGTGGCTACACCTTC CASSEMTGDLISGYTF
NA NA TRBJ1-4 TRBV5-1 TGCGCCAGCAGCTTGGTCTTGGGACGTGAAGAAAAACTGTTTTTT CASSLVLGREEKLFF
TRBD1 NA TRBJ2-7 TRBV5-4 TGTGCCAGCAGTTCTGACAGGGGGCGCGACGAGCAGTACTTC CASSSDRGRDEQYF
TRBD2 once TRBJ2-5 TRBV27 TGTGCCAGCAGAATACGCGGGGGAGATGAGACCCAGTACTTC CASRIRGGDETQYF
TRBD1 NA TRBJ2-1 TRBV9 TGTGCCAGCGGACAGGGGAACAATGAGCAGTTCTTC CASGQGNNEQFF
NA NA TRBJ2-7 TRBV6-8 TGTGCCAGCAGTTACTCTAATGGGGACTCCCAGCGGGAGCAGTACTTC CASSYSNGDSQREQYF
TRBD2 NA TRBJ2-7 TRBV9 TGTGCCAGCAGCGTAAGACCGGACGGCGTTTTGGGACTAACCTACGAGCAGTACTTC CASSVRPDGVLGLTYEQYF
TRBD2 NA TRBJ2-7 TRBV14 TGTGCCAGCAGCCAAGAAGGGGAGGGAGACTACGAGCAGTACTTC CASSQEGEGDYEQYF
TRBD1 once TRBJ2-7 TRBV28 TGTGCCAGCAAAGAACAGGGGCCACTGGGTATCTACGAGCAGTACTTC CASKEQGPLGIYEQYF
NA NA TRBJ2-7 TRBV27 TGTGCCAGCAGTCTACCAGGGGCTAACCCCTACGAGCAGTACTTC CASSLPGANPYEQYF
NA NA TRBJ2-7 TRBV5-4 TGTGCCAGCAGCTTGCCGGGGGGCCTCTCCTACGAGCAGTACTTC CASSLPGGLSYEQYF
NA NA TRBJ1-2 TRBV10-3 TGTGCCATCAGTGAAGGCGATCAGGGCCCTAACTATGGCTACACCTTC CAISEGDQGPNYGYTF
NA once TRBJ1-2 TRBV27 TGTGCCACCCTATCCCGGGGCTATGGCTACACCTTC CATLSRGYGYTF
NA NA TRBJ1-2 TRBV6-5 TGTGCCAGCAGTTACGATAGGGAGGAGAACACCTTC CASSYDREENTF
NA NA TRBJ1-4 TRBV6-1 TGTGCCAGCAGTGAAGACTTATTGAAGGGGGAAAAACTGTTTTTT CASSEDLLKGEKLFF
NA NA TRBJ2-7 TRBV27 TGTGCCAGCAGTTTGGCGGTTTCCTACGAGCAGTACTTC CASSLAVSYEQYF
NA once TRBJ2-7 TRBV5-1 TGCGCCAGCAGCGCACCTGGGGATTCCTACGAGCAGTACTTC CASSAPGDSYEQYF
TRBD2 once TRBJ2-1 TRBV2 TGTGCCAGCAGCCAACTAGCGCCGGATGAGCAGTTCTTC CASSQLAPDEQFF
NA NA TRBJ2-7 TRBV5-1 TGCGCCAGCAGCTTTTGGGACGGGCGCAACGAGCAGTACTTC CASSFWDGRNEQYF
TRBD2 once TRBJ2-7 TRBV2 TGTGCCAGCAGCGGACTAGCGGGAAACTCCTACGAGCAGTACTTC CASSGLAGNSYEQYF
TRBD2 NA TRBJ2-7 TRBV10-2 TGCGCCAGCGCTACCGGGACTAGCCCCAACGAGCAGTACTTC CASATGTSPNEQYF
TRBD1 NA TRBJ2-7 TRBV9 TGTGCCAGCAGCGTAGTTTCAGGGGGCCCCGAGCAGTACTTC CASSVVSGGPEQYF
TRBD2 NA TRBJ2-5 TRBV5-6 TGTGCCAGAAATAAACTCCGGATTGGCGGGAGGGCCGGGGAGACCCAGTACTTC CARNKLRIGGRAGETQYF
NA once TRBJ2-1 TRBV10-3 TGTGCCATCAGCGCTATGGACAATGAGCAGTTCTTC CAISAMDNEQFF
TRBD2 once TRBJ2-5 TRBV28 TGTGCCAGCAGACCCCTCCGGGGGGGCCGGGAGACCCAGTACTTC CASRPLRGGRETQYF
NA NA TRBJ1-1 TRBV19 TGTGCCAGTAGTATACAAGGGGCAGGGAACACTGAAGCTTTCTTT CASSIQGAGNTEAFF
TRBD2 NA TRBJ2-5 TRBV30 TGTGCCTGGAAAAGCCTAGCGGAAAGTAACCAAGAGACCCAGTACTTC CAWKSLAESNQETQYF
NA NA TRBJ1-6 TRBV2 TGTGCCAGCAGTGAAGCGCAGGGGAGGAATTCACCCCTCCACTTT CASSEAQGRNSPLHF
TRBD2 NA TRBJ2-1 TRBV28 TGTGCCAGCAGTTTCGGCGGGGGGTGGAATGAGCAGTTCTTC CASSFGGGWNEQFF
NA NA TRBJ1-5 TRBV5-6 TGTGCCAGCAGCTTCCAGAATCAGCCCCAGCATTTT CASSFQNQPQHF
NA NA TRBJ2-7 TRBV6-1 TGTGCCAGCAGCGAACCAGGGTTCGAGCAGTACTTC CASSEPGFEQYF
NA once TRBJ2-1 TRBV28 TGTGCCAGCAGTTTAACGGCGGCCACCGGGGGGTTCTTC CASSLTAATGGFF
NA NA TRBJ2-1 TRBV7-9 TGTGCCAGCAGCTTAGGCGGGGAATTGGACAATGAGCAGTTCTTC CASSLGGELDNEQFF
NA NA TRBJ1-2 TRBV28 TGTGCCAGCAGCTTAGGGGGATACCGAGAGTGGTCCTATGGCTACACCTTC CASSLGGYREWSYGYTF
TRBD1 NA TRBJ2-7 TRBV5-1 TGCGCCAGCAGCGAGGGACAGGGGTTCTACGAGCAGTACTTC CASSEGQGFYEQYF
NA NA TRBJ2-1 TRBV5-4 TGTGCCAGCAGCCCGTCGAATGACAATGAGCAGTTCTTC CASSPSNDNEQFF
TRBD2 NA TRBJ2-3 TRBV10-1 TGCGCCAGCAGTGAGTGGGAGCGGGAGGGCCGTGGCACAGATACGCAGTATTTT CASSEWEREGRGTDTQYF
NA NA TRBJ2-1 TRBV5-1 TGCGCCAGCAGCTTGAGGAGCGAGGAGCAGTTCTTC CASSLRSEEQFF
NA NA TRBJ2-2 TRBV7-9 TGTGCCTGCCTCTTGGACGACAGACCTACCGGGGAGCTGTTTTTT CACLLDDRPTGELFF
NA NA TRBJ2-2 TRBV19 TGTGCCAGTAGTCCGGACACCCGGGGCGGGACCGGGGAGCTGTTTTTT CASSPDTRGGTGELFF